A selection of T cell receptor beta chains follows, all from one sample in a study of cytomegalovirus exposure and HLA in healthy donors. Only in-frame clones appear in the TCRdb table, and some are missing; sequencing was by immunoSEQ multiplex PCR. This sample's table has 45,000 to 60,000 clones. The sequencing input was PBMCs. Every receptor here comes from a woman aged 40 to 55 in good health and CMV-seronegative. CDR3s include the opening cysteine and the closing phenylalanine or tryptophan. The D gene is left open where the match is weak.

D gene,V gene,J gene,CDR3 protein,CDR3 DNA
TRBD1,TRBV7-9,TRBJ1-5,CASSSDRLPNQPQHF,TGTGCCAGCAGCTCGGACAGGCTACCCAATCAGCCCCAGCATTTT
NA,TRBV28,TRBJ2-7,CASSLLTLGHLYEQYF,TGTGCCAGCAGTTTATTGACACTGGGACACCTCTACGAGCAGTACTTC
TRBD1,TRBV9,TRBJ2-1,CASSVGRDSSYNEQFF,TGTGCCAGCAGCGTAGGTCGGGACAGCTCCTACAATGAGCAGTTCTTC
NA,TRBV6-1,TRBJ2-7,CASSDQGRGPYEQYF,TGTGCCAGCAGTGACCAGGGCAGGGGCCCCTACGAGCAGTACTTC
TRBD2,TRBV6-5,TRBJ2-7,CASSPPSGGSYEQYF,TGTGCCAGCAGTCCTCCTAGCGGGGGATCCTACGAGCAGTACTTC
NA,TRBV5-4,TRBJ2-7,CASSFSQPGNYEQYF,TGTGCCAGCAGCTTTTCCCAGCCAGGGAACTACGAGCAGTACTTC
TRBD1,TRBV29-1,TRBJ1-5,CSVGQGYLQPQHF,TGCAGCGTGGGACAGGGATATCTCCAGCCCCAGCATTTT
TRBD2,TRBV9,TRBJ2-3,CASSVTAGADTQYF,TGTGCCAGCAGCGTTACAGCGGGGGCAGATACGCAGTATTTT
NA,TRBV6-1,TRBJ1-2,CASSESPTQVGYGYTF,TGTGCCAGCAGTGAAAGCCCCACACAGGTCGGATATGGCTACACCTTC
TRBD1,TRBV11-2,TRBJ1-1,CASSFGTGGDLNTEAFF,TGTGCCAGCAGCTTTGGAACAGGGGGCGATTTGAACACTGAAGCTTTCTTT
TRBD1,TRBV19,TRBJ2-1,CASSGTGGSAYNEQFF,TGTGCCAGTAGCGGTACAGGGGGCAGCGCCTACAATGAGCAGTTCTTC
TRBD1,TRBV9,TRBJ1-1,CASSPRTGIITEDFF,TGTGCCAGCAGCCCCCGGACAGGGATTATCACTGAAGATTTCTTT
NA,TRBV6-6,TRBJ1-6,CASSYGTVDSPLHF,TGTGCCAGCAGTTATGGGACTGTCGACTCACCCCTCCACTTT
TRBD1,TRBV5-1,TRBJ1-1,CASSGTGGGTEAFF,TGCGCCAGCAGCGGGACAGGGGGGGGTACTGAAGCTTTCTTT
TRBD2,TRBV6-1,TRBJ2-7,CASLRLATASYEQYF,TGTGCCAGCCTCAGACTAGCGACGGCGTCCTACGAGCAGTACTTC
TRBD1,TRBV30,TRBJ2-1,CAWDRVYNEQFF,TGTGCCTGGGACAGGGTTTACAATGAGCAGTTCTTC
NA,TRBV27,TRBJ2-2,CASSLTGSGELFF,TGTGCCAGCAGTTTAACAGGGTCCGGGGAGCTGTTTTTT
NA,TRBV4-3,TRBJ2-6,CASSLEGAGANVLTF,TGCGCCAGCAGCCTCGAGGGAGCTGGGGCCAACGTCCTGACTTTC
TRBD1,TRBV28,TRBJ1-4,CAIRGLGEKLFF,TGTGCCATCAGGGGGCTCGGAGAAAAACTGTTTTTT
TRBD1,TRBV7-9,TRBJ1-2,CASSLEWDRGYGYTF,TGTGCCAGCAGCTTAGAGTGGGACAGGGGGTATGGCTACACCTTC
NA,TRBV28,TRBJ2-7,CASNPPGGTAHEQYF,TGTGCCAGCAACCCCCCGGGGGGCACGGCCCACGAGCAGTACTTC
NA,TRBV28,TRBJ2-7,CASSFHGGAYEQYF,TGTGCCAGCAGTTTCCACGGGGGAGCCTACGAGCAGTACTTC
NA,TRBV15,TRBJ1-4,CATRTATNEKLFF,TGTGCCACCAGAACAGCAACTAATGAAAAACTGTTTTTT
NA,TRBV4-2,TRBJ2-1,CASSQDQLPHNEQFF,TGTGCCAGCAGCCAAGATCAACTCCCCCACAATGAGCAGTTCTTC
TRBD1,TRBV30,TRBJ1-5,CAWSETGGPQHF,TGTGCCTGGAGCGAGACAGGGGGGCCCCAGCATTTT
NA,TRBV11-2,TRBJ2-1,CASSLESAGKGNEQFF,TGTGCCAGCAGCTTAGAATCGGCAGGGAAGGGCAATGAGCAGTTCTTC
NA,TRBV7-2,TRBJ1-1,CASSLGEDTEAFF,TGTGCCAGCAGCTTGGGGGAGGACACTGAAGCTTTCTTT
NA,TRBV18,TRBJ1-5,CASSAEREGQPQHF,TGTGCCAGCTCAGCGGAAAGGGAGGGTCAGCCCCAGCATTTT
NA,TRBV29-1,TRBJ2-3,CSVESGAGQTDTQYF,TGCAGCGTTGAGAGTGGCGCGGGGCAGACAGATACGCAGTATTTT
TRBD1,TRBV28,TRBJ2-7,CATKPAGTGGYLSYEQYF,TGTGCCACCAAACCTGCTGGGACAGGGGGCTACCTCTCCTACGAGCAGTACTTC
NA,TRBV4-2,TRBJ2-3,CASSQAARGRVTDTQYF,TGTGCCAGCAGCCAAGCCGCCAGGGGAAGGGTGACAGATACGCAGTATTTT
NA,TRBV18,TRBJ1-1,CASSPSPHTPNTEAFF,TGTGCCAGCTCACCATCTCCCCATACACCGAACACTGAAGCTTTCTTT